This T cell receptor (beta chain) was retrieved from a study of Graves' ophthalmopathy and Graves' hyperthyroidism. Additional autoimmune diseases, uncontrolled infections, pregnancy or lactation disqualified patients. Diagnosis used clinical symptoms, serum thyroxine, TRAb, thyroid ultrasound and orbital computed tomography. V was clipped by 3 bases and J by 0 bases, with 8 bases between them. The CDR3 runs to 13 residues. Germline V gene sequence: CDR1 SQVTM, CDR2 ANQGSEA. The study amplified TCR beta CDR3 regions using RNA transcripts. The first round was an RT-PCR with HTBI primers, and the second round was a multiplex PCR. MiXCR, run by TCRdb on the multiplex PCR reads, gives a single entry per CDR3 protein. The top ten clones hold roughly 10% of a sample with fewer than 600,000 distinct CDR3 sequences, about 15% of them seen once. This clonotype has ten or more counts.

The specimen was blood. The V call is TRBV29-1, the J call TRBJ1-1, with D unresolved. This sequence originates from a woman aged 25 to 39 with Graves' ophthalmopathy. The CDR3 DNA reads as TGCAGCGTTGACGTAAGTGTGAACACTGAAGCTTTCTTT. It is translated as CSVDVSVNTEAFF.